This note documents a single TCR beta chain sequence. What it binds is unknown. Single cDNA molecules in the library carried unique molecular identifiers attached during preparation. TCRdb reanalysed the RACE reads using MiXCR and keeps one entry per CDR3 protein. Of nearly 110,000 distinct CDR3 sequences in the sample, about 12% were seen once. The data originate from a study of human T cells and chemical hapten exposure. Study-wide results and limits: Expanded TCRs grouped into significantly more large CDR3 similarity clusters than controls produced.

This sample's time point: pre-sensitization, week 0. The sample's treatment: therapeutic diphenylcyclopropenone sensitization with weekly scalp DPC. Each patch test followed a blood draw. Between the trimmed V and J ends, which lost 3 bases and 8 bases, there was a span of 10 bases. The CDR3 extends over 12 amino acids. Germline lookup yields CDR1 SGHAT and CDR2 FQDESV (reference sequence). The material was whole blood, obtained in connection with sensitization to the hapten diphenylcyclopropenone (DPC). The receptor was isolated from a woman between 50 and 59 years old with alopecia areata. Some clones in this sample may be carry-over from other donors' samples. The gene calls are TRBV11-1 and TRBJ1-1, with D uncertain. The CDR3, as DNA: TGTGCCAGCAGCTTTGGGTCTGGGGAAGCTTTCTTT. Encoded protein: CASSFGSGEAFF.